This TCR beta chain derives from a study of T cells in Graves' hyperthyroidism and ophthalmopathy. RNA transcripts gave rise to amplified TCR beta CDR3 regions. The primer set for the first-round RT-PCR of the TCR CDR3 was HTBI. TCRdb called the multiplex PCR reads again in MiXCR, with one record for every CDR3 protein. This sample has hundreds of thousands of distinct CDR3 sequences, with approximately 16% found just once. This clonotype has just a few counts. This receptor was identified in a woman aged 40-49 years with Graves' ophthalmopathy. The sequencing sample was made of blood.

CDR3 sequence reads: CASSPRTGTGGTDTQYF. CDR3 DNA: TGTGCCAGCTCCCCAAGGACCGGGACAGGGGGCACAGATACGCAGTATTTT. The rearrangement links TRBV18 to TRBJ2-3; 10 bases are shared with TRBD1. The CDR3 has 17 amino acids. V was clipped by 6 bases and J by 1 base; unmatched bases: 10. Per the germline V gene, CDR1 is KGHSH and CDR2 is LQKENI.